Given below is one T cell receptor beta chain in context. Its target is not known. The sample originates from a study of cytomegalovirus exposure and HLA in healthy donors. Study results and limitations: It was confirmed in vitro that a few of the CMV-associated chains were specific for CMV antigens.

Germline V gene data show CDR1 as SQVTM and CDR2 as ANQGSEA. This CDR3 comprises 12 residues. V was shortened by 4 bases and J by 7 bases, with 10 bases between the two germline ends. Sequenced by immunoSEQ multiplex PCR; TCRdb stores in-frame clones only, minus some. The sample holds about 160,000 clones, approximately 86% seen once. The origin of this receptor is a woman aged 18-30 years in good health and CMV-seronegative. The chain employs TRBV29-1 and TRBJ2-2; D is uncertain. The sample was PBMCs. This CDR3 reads CSVVRVSGELFF. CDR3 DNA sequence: TGCAGCGTTGTACGGGTCAGCGGGGAGCTGTTTTTT.